This T cell receptor beta chain derives from a study of Tregs in tolerant kidney transplant recipients. This clone appeared once. TCRdb keeps only in-frame clones here, not all; method: immunoSEQ multiplex PCR. The sample holds 60,000 to 70,000 clones, around nine tenths seen once. The TCR was taken from a human donor who received a combined kidney and bone marrow transplant. The input for sequencing was CD8+ T cells from blood, taken before the transplant.

CDR3 sequence (DNA): TGCGCCAGCAGCGTTGGACGGCAGGGCCAAGAGACCCAGTACTTC. It translates to CASSVGRQGQETQYF. The chain uses TRBV4-1 and TRBJ2-5, with D perhaps TRBD1 (5 bases). V gave up 5 bases and J gave up 1 base, with 14 bases separating them. Per the germline V gene, CDR1 is MGHRA and CDR2 is YSYEKL. The CDR3 loop spans 15 amino acids.